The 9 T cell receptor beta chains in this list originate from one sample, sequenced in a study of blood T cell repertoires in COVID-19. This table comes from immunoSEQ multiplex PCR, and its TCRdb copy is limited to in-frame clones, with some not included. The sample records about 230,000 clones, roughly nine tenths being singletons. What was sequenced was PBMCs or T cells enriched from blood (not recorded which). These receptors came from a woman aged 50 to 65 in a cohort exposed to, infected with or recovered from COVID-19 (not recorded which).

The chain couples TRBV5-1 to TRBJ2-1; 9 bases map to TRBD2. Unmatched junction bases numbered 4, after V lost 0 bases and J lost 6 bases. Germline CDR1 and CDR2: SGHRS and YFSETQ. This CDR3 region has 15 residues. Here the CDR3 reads CASSLGSGGSNEQFF. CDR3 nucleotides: TGCGCCAGCAGCTTGGGTAGCGGGGGAAGCAATGAGCAGTTCTTC.

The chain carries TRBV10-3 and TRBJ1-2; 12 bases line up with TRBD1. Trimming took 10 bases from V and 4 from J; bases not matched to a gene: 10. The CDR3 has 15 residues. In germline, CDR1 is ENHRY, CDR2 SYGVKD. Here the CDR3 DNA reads TGTGCCACCTTACCTCCGGGACAGGGGGCCTATGGCTACACCTTC. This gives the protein CATLPPGQGAYGYTF.

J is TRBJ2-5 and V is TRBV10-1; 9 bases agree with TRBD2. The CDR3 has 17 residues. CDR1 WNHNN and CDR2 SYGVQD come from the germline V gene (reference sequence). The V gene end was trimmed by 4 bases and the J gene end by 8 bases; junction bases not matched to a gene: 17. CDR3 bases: TGCGCCAGCAGTGGTTGTCCAGCGGGGGGACCCCAGGAAACCCAGTACTTC. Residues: CASSGCPAGGPQETQYF.

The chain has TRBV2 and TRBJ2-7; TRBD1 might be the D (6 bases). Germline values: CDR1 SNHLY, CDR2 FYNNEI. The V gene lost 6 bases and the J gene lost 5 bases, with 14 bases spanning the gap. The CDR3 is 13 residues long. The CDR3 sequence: CASSLGTSNEQYF. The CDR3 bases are TGTGCCAGCAGCCTCGGGACATCCAACGAGCAGTACTTC.

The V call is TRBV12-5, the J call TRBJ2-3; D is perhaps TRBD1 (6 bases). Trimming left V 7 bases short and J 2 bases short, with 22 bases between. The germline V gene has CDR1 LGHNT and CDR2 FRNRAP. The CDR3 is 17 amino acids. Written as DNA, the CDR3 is TGTGCTAGTGCTCAAAAAGGGACACGCCATTTCACAGATACGCAGTATTTT. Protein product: CASAQKGTRHFTDTQYF.

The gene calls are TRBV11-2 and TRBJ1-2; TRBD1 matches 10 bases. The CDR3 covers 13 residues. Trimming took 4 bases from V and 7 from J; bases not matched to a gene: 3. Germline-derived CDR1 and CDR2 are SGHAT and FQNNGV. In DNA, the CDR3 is TGTGCCAGCAGCTCGGGACAGGGGAGTGGCTACACCTTC. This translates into CASSSGQGSGYTF.

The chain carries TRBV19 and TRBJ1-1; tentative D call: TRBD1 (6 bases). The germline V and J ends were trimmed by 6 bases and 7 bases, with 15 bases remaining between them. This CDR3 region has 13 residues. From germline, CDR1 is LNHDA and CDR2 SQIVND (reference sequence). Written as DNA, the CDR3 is TGTGCCAGTAGCCGCACCTTCAGGGGTGAAGCTTTCTTT. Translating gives CASSRTFRGEAFF. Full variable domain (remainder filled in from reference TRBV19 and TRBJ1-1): DGGITQSPKYLFRKEGQNVTLSCEQNLNHDAMYWYRQDPGQGLRLIYYSQIVNDFQKGDIAEGYSVSREKKESFPLTVTSAQKNPTAFYLCASSRTFRGEAFFGQGTRLTVV.

Here the CDR3 reads CASSEGGSGVLNEQFF. CDR3 sequence (DNA): TGTGCCAGCAGTGAAGGGGGTAGCGGGGTATTGAATGAGCAGTTCTTC. The rearrangement joins TRBV2 to TRBJ2-1; TRBD2 aligns across 8 bases. The CDR3 is made up of 16 amino acids. Trimming took 1 base from V and 7 from J; bases not matched to a gene: 9. The germline CDR1 and CDR2 sequences are SNHLY and FYNNEI.

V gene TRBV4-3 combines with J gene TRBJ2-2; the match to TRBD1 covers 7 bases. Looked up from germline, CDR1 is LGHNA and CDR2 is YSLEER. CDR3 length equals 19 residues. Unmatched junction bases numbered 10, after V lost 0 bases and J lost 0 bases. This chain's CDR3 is CASSQDRGRRFSNTGELFF. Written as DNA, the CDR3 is TGCGCCAGCAGCCAAGATAGGGGGCGACGGTTTTCGAACACCGGGGAGCTGTTTTTT.